This T cell receptor (beta chain) was retrieved from a study of T cell responses to AZD1222 COVID-19 vaccine. In the study overall: Second doses were pooled across both intervals (about 4 or about 12 weeks). Study findings and constraints: Regions 160-218 and 743-854 dominated among vaccine-associated CD4 TCRs spanning spike. Nearly half of spike-specific TCRs reportedly target variant regions that are unmutated in the B.1.351 and B.1.1.7 variants. Repertoires were sampled only after the peak T cell response.

V lost 0 bases to trimming and J lost 3 bases, with 21 bases between them. CDR3 length equals 19 residues. CDR1 is LNHNV and CDR2 is YYDKDF in the germline V gene (reference sequence). Sequencing used immunoSEQ multiplex PCR; TCRdb keeps in-frame clones, though not all of them. The data contain about 140,000 clones, approximately 89% of them singletons. Concerning this clone itself: As yet, its antigen is unknown.

Specimen: peripheral blood, collected on day 0 of AZD1222 vaccination. The chain links TRBV15 to TRBJ1-5; D is ambiguous. The source is an adult in good health. CDR3: CATSRDIGWWRWYNQPQHF. In DNA form, the CDR3 reads TGTGCCACCAGCAGAGATATCGGGTGGTGGAGGTGGTACAATCAGCCCCAGCATTTT.